This TCR beta chain was captured by sequencing in a study of patients and donors after allogeneic stem cell transplantation. Each CDR3 protein is one row after TCRdb ran MiXCR on the RT-PCR reads. The data hold about 150,000 distinct CDR3 sequences, with about 40% observed a single time. This clonotype was picked up a small number of times. Deletions cut 1 base from V and 9 bases from J, with 9 bases between. Germline V gene lookup returns CDR1 SGHAT and CDR2 FQNNGV. This CDR3 spans 12 amino acids. Source material: blood, either unsorted or a sorted T cell fraction (not recorded which). The TCR comes from a human donor who was either an allogeneic HSCT recipient or a stem cell or donor lymphocyte infusion donor (not recorded which). It is not recorded whose cells these are; they may come from a transplant donor. The chain uses TRBV11-2 and TRBJ1-1; no clear D gene. CDR3 nucleotide sequence: TGTGCCAGCAGCTTAGGTCATCGGAAAGCTTTCTTT. Protein product: CASSLGHRKAFF.